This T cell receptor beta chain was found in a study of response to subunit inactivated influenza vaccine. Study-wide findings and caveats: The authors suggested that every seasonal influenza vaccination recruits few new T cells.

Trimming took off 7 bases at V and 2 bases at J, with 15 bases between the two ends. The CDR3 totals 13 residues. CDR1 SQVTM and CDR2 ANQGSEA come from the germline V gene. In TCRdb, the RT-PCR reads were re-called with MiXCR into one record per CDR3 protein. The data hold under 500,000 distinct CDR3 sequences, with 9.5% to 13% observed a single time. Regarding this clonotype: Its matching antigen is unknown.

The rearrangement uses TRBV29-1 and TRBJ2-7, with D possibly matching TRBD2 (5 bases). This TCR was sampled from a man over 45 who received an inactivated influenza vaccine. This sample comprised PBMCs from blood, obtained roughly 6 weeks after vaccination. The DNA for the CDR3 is TGCAGCGCCAGCGCCGGGGAAGCCTACGAGCAGTACTTC. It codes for CSASAGEAYEQYF.